The clone carrying this T cell receptor beta chain was picked up one time. These data are taken from a study of CD8 T cells in Susac syndrome. Random hexamers served to reverse transcribe roughly 0.45 to 1 ug RNA. Amplification of the TCR beta CDR3 was carried out by immunoSEQ multiplex PCR, which spanned a total of 54 Vbeta and 13 Jbeta segments. MiXCR was run by TCRdb on the immunoSEQ multiplex PCR reads, yielding one entry per CDR3 protein. The repertoire consists of roughly 150,000 distinct CDR3 sequences, with just over 90% occurring once and the leading ten covering around 0.13%. The CD8+ and CD4+ T cells were negatively isolated, with the TEMRA cells enriched by FACS. This clonotype was obtained from a human donor in good health. The sequenced sample consisted of CD4+ T cells from PBMCs.

The CDR3 sequence: CASSGGGISSYEQYF. The CDR3 DNA is TGTGCCAGCAGTGGAGGGGGCATTAGCTCCTACGAGCAGTACTTC. The V call is TRBV6-1, the J call TRBJ2-7; TRBD1 matches at 7 bases. V trimming: 4 bases; J trimming: 0 bases; junction bases outside the gene matches: 6. The V gene's germline CDR1 is MNHNS and CDR2 SASEGT. There are 15 residues in the CDR3.